Listed below are T cell receptor beta chains from one sample, sequenced in a study of shared clonotypes between healthy human individuals. Measured with immunoSEQ multiplex PCR; TCRdb has only the in-frame clones, and not every one. The table shows some 500,000 clones, with roughly 95% occurring only once. Material for sequencing was naive CD4+ T cells sorted from blood. All receptors derive from a woman aged 25 to 45 in good health. Both conserved end residues are part of each CDR3. D genes are given only for firm matches. The listing skips clone size in some rows; elsewhere it reads once, few, many or a size class.

>-|TRBV29-1|-|TRBJ2-1
TGCAGCGTTGAAGTACCCTTACTTTTTAATGAGCAGTTCTTC
CSVEVPLLFNEQFF
>-|TRBV28|-|TRBJ1-6
TGTGCCACGGGTGTCTGGGGGGGGCCTAATTCACCCCTCCACTTT
CATGVWGGPNSPLHF
>TRBD1|TRBV28|-|TRBJ1-5
TGTGCCAGCATGGACAGGGGGGAGGTAGATAGCAATCAGCCCCAGCATTTT
CASMDRGEVDSNQPQHF
>TRBD1|TRBV28|-|TRBJ2-2
TGTGCCAGCACCGCACCCGGGACAGGGTACACCGGGGAGCTGTTTTTT
CASTAPGTGYTGELFF
>-|TRBV15|-|TRBJ2-6
TGTGCCACCAGCAGGACGAGGGGGGCAGCCCCTGGGGCCAACGTCCTGACTTTC
CATSRTRGAAPGANVLTF
>-|TRBV18|-|TRBJ2-7
TGTGCCAGCTCACCAGTGACAGATGGCTACGAGCAGTACTTC
CASSPVTDGYEQYF
>TRBD1|TRBV7-9|-|TRBJ2-7
TGTGCCAGCAGCCGGCCCCTTGGACAGGGCAGCTCCTACGAGCAGTACTTC
CASSRPLGQGSSYEQYF
>TRBD1|TRBV28|-|TRBJ1-2
TGTGCCAGCGCCCAACCAGACAGGGGTCTCTATGGCTACACCTTC
CASAQPDRGLYGYTF
>-|TRBV5-1|-|TRBJ2-5
TGCGCCAGCAGCTTGGCCCCTGGAGAGACCCAGTACTTC
CASSLAPGETQYF
>-|TRBV7-2|-|TRBJ2-7
TGTGCCAGCAGCTTGAGTCCCGCCGGAGCCTACGAGCAGTACTTC
CASSLSPAGAYEQYF
>-|TRBV2|-|TRBJ1-1
TGTGCCAGCAGTGTTTCGGGGGGGAACACTGAAGCTTTCTTT
CASSVSGGNTEAFF
>-|TRBV7-9|-|TRBJ1-4
TGTGCCAGCAGCCCCCGCGGGGCGGAAAATGAAAAACTGTTTTTT
CASSPRGAENEKLFF
>TRBD2|TRBV5-1|-|TRBJ2-1
TGCGCCAGCAGCCCGGGGGGGCCGCGGCCGTATGAGCAGTTCTTC
CASSPGGPRPYEQFF
>-|TRBV2|once|TRBJ2-2
TGTGCCAGCAGCGATAATACCACCCCCCGCACCGGGGAGCTGTTTTTT
CASSDNTTPRTGELFF
>-|TRBV5-1|-|TRBJ2-3
TGCGCCAGCCAACCCGGAAATGGATCCCCAGATACGCAGTATTTT
CASQPGNGSPDTQYF
>TRBD2|TRBV6-5|once|TRBJ2-2
TGTGCCAGCGGGACTAGCAGTCGTTGGGCCGGGGAGCTGTTTTTT
CASGTSSRWAGELFF
>-|TRBV5-1|-|TRBJ1-1
TGCGCCAGCAGAGCGACACAAGGAACTGAAGCTTTCTTT
CASRATQGTEAFF
>-|TRBV10-2|-|TRBJ2-7
TGCGCCAGCAGTGGATCCTACGAGCAGTACTTC
CASSGSYEQYF
>TRBD2|TRBV7-7|-|TRBJ2-7
TGTGCCAGCAGCTTAAGGCCGGGACTAGCGGGAGGAGACGAGCAGTACTTC
CASSLRPGLAGGDEQYF
>-|TRBV28|-|TRBJ2-4
TGTGCCAGCAGTCCCGGCAGGGAGCACATTCAGTACTTC
CASSPGREHIQYF
>-|TRBV11-2|-|TRBJ2-7
TGTGCCAGCAGCTTAGGTGCGGCCTACGAGCAGTACTTC
CASSLGAAYEQYF
>-|TRBV5-1|once|TRBJ2-7
TGCGCCAGCAGCTTGGTCCCCGGTCACAGGGACGAGCAGTACTTC
CASSLVPGHRDEQYF